The clone carrying this TCR beta chain was observed at least ten times. These data come from a study of T-cell reconstitution after alpha-beta-depleted transplantation in children. The authors prepared the TCRbeta library with unique molecular identifiers. MiXCR was run by TCRdb on the PCR reads, yielding one entry per CDR3 protein. This table has 380,000 or so distinct CDR3 sequences, about an eighth appearing once. The CDR3 has 11 amino acids. Between the trimmed V and J ends, which lost 6 bases and 2 bases, there was a span of 3 bases. Sequences were derived from PBMCs, sampled from the stem cell graft. The rearrangement links TRBV12-3 or TRBV12-4 to TRBJ2-3; D not certain. The TCR sequence derives from a human donor who donated a stem cell graft to a child with Fanconi anemia. CDR3 DNA: TGTGCCAGCAGAACCACAGATACGCAGTATTTT. Amino acids: CASRTTDTQYF.